The entry below gives a single TCR beta chain sequence along with its context. Its matching antigen is unknown. The repertoire was sequenced with immunoSEQ multiplex PCR; TCRdb's copy has only in-frame clones and lacks some. In the table there are some 11,000 clones, 85% to 95% of which are singletons. Germline CDR1 is LGHNA and CDR2 is YNFKEQ. This CDR3 has 17 amino acids. The V gene end was trimmed by 7 bases and the J gene end by 9 bases; junction bases not matched to a gene: 14. This sample is part of a study of graft-versus-host responses after intestinal transplantation. Findings of the study overall: Clonal ratios of graft-versus-host to host-versus-graft in allografts were high for patients exhibiting graft-donor T cell macrochimerism. Early post-transplant HvG declines showed an association with peak circulating GvH clone levels.

V usage is TRBV4-2 and J usage is TRBJ2-1; TRBD2 matches 14 bases. The sequence came from a human patient who received an intestinal transplant, so some T cells may come from the graft donor. The material was PBMCs, obtained 109 to 110 days after intestinal transplant. CDR3 nucleotide sequence: TGTGCCAGCAAGGGACTAGCGGGAGTTGGGGAAACGGCTGAGCAGTTCTTC. Encoded protein: CASKGLAGVGETAEQFF.